This T cell receptor (beta chain) was retrieved from a study of blood T cells in healthy people across ages. This clonotype was recorded many times. Combining a sample-barcoded 5' primer with a J-beta primer mix, a second PCR ran for roughly 7 to 12 cycles. One entry per CDR3 protein results from TCRdb running MiXCR on the 5' RACE reads. The sample has about 290,000 distinct CDR3 sequences, around 29% seen once. The CDR3 is 15 residues long. Germline V CDR1 and CDR2: DFQATT, SNEGSKA (reference sequence). The ends were cut back, 2 bases at V and 5 bases at J, with 16 bases in the middle. The genes are TRBV20-1 and TRBJ2-1; TRBD1 is a possible D gene (6 bases). The sequence was obtained from a woman aged 70-85 years in good health. What was sequenced was blood. CDR3 in DNA: TGCAGTGCTAGAATAGGCACAGGGCGTAACAATGAGCAGTTCTTC. Translated: CSARIGTGRNNEQFF.